This T cell receptor beta chain appears in the sequencing data of a study of blood T cell repertoires in COVID-19. Looking at the study overall: Acute and convalescent COVID-19 samples came from the United States, Italy and Spain.

Germline V gene data show CDR1 as MGHRA and CDR2 as YSYEKL. The CDR3 totals 12 residues. Trimming pared 4 bases from V and 9 bases from J, leaving 10 bases between. The study recruited people aged roughly 18 to 89 years across roughly 25 US areas. Participant-given clinical history determined each cohort assignment. Authors' processing steps: Counts of nucleated cells, estimated from reference gene primer amplification, were obtained. Sequencing was performed with immunoSEQ multiplex PCR; in TCRdb, only in-frame clones are kept and a portion is missing. The V and J calls and clone size were taken over from that table, and D and trimming were inferred from the DNA. The sample includes approximately 290,000 clones, approximately 90% of them seen just once.

Sequencing was performed on PBMCs or T cells enriched from blood (not recorded which). This rearrangement joins TRBV4-1 to TRBJ2-1, with D maybe TRBD2 (5 bases). This clonotype originated in a woman in her twenties or thirties who had recovered from COVID-19. The CDR3 is CASSPIGGEQFF. DNA of the CDR3: TGCGCCAGCAGCCCCATAGGAGGTGAGCAGTTCTTC.